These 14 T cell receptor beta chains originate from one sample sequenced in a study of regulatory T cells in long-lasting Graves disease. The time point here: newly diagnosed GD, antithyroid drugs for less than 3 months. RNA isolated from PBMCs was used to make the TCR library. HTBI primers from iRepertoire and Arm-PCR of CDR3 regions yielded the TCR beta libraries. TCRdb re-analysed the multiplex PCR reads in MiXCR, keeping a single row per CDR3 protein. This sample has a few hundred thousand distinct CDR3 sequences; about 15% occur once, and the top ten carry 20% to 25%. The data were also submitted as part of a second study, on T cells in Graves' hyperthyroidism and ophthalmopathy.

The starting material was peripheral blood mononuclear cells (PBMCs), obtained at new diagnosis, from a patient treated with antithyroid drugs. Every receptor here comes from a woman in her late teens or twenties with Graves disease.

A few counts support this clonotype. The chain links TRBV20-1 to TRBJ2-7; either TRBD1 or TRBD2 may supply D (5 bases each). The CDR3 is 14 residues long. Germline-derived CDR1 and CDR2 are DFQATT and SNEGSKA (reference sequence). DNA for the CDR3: TGCACAACCAATGGGGGAAGAGCATCCTACGAGCAGTACTTC. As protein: CTTNGGRASYEQYF.

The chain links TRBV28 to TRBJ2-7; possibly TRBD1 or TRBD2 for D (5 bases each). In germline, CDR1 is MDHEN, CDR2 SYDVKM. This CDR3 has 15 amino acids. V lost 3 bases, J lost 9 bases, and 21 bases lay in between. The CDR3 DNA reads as TGTGCCAGCAGTTTCGGGGACGCACTCGGCTCCGGGCAGTACTTC. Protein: CASSFGDALGSGQYF.

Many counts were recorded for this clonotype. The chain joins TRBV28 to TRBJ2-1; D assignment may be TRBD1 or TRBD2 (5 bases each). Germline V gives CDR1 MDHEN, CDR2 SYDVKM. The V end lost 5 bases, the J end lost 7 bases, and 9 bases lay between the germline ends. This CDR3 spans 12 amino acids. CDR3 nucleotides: TGTGCCAGCAGTGTGGGGGAGAATGAGCAGTTCTTC. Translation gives CASSVGENEQFF.

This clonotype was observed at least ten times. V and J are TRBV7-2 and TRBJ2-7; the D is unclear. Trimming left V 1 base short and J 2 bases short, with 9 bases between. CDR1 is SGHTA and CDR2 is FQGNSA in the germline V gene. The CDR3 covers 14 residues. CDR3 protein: CASSLEGLAYEQYF. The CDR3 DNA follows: TGTGCCAGCAGCTTAGAGGGCCTAGCCTACGAGCAGTACTTC.

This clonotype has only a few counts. The CDR3 DNA reads as TGTGCCAGCAGTTACTTCGAGGGTCCGGATTACGAGCAGTACTTC. As protein: CASSYFEGPDYEQYF. This rearrangement joins TRBV6-5 to TRBJ2-7; D perhaps matches TRBD2 (5 bases). The V and J ends lost 1 base and 4 bases respectively, with 14 bases between them. The germline V gene encodes CDR1 MNHEY and CDR2 SVGAGI. CDR3 size: 15 residues.

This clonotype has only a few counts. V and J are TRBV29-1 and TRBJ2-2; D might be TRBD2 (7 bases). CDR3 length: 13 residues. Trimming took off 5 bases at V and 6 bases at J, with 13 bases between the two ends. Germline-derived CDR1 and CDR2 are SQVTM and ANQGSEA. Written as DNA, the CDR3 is TGCAGCGTTCCCCTGGGGGGGCCCGGGGAGCTGTTTTTT. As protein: CSVPLGGPGELFF.

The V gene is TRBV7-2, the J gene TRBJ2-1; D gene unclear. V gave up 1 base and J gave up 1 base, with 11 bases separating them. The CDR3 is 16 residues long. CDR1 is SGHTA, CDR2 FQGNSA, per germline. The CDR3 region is CASSLVGEVSYNEQFF. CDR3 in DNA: TGTGCCAGCAGCTTAGTCGGAGAGGTTTCCTACAATGAGCAGTTCTTC.

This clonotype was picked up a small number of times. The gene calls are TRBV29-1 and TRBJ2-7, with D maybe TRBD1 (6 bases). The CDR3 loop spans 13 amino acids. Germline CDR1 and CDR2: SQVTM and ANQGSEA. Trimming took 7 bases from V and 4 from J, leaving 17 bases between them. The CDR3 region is CSAFIGTSYEQYF. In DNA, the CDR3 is TGCAGCGCCTTTATCGGGACATCATACGAGCAGTACTTC.

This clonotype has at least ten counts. The DNA for the CDR3 is TGTGCCAGCAGTTGGGGAGGCAGTTCCTATGGCTACACCTTC. The encoded protein is CASSWGGSSYGYTF. This chain connects TRBV27 to TRBJ1-2; no firm D call. Germline CDR1 reads MNHEY; CDR2 reads SMNVEV (reference sequence). Trimming took off 4 bases at V and 4 bases at J, with 13 bases between the two ends. The CDR3 sequence is 14 residues long.

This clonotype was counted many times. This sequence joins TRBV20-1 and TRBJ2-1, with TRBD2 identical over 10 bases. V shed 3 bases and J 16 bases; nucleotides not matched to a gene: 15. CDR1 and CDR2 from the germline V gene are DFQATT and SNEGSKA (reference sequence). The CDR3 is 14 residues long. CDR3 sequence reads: CSASPGLASQSRFF. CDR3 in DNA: TGCAGTGCTAGCCCGGGACTAGCGTCTCAAAGTAGATTCTTC.

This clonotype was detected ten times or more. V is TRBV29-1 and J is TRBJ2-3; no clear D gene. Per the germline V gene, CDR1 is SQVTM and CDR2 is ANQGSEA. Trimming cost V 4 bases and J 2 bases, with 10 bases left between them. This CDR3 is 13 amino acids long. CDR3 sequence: CSVGKDFTDTQYF. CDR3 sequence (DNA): TGCAGCGTTGGGAAGGATTTCACAGATACGCAGTATTTT.

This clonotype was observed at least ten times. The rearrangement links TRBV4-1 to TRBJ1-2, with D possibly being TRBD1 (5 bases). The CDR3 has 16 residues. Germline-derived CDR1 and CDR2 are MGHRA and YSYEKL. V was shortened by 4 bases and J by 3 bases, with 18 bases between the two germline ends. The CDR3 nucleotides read TGCGCCAGCAGCCTTTCGAGCAGGGAGGTTTACTATGGCTACACCTTC. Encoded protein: CASSLSSREVYYGYTF.

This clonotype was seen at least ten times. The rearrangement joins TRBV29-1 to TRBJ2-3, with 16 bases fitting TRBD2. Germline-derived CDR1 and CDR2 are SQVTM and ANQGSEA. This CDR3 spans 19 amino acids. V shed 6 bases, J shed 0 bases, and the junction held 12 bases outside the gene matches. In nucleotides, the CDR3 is TGCAGCGTCGAGGAGGGACTAGCGGGAGGGCTCGGTAGCACAGATACGCAGTATTTT. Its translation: CSVEEGLAGGLGSTDTQYF.

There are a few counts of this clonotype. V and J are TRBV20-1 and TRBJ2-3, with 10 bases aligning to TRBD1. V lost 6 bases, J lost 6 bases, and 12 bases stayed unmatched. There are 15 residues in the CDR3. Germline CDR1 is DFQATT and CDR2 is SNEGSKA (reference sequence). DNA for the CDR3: TGCAGTGCCCATGACCCGGGACAGGGGTCCGATACGCAGTATTTT. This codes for CSAHDPGQGSDTQYF.